This passage covers 5 T cell receptor beta chains from one sample sequenced in a study of neurological immune-mediated disorders. TCRdb reanalysed the 5' RACE reads using MiXCR and keeps one entry per CDR3 protein. Of about 65,000 distinct CDR3 sequences in the sample, under 5% were seen once. Sequencing was performed on PBMCs. These receptor sequences come from a man aged 45 to 65 with multiple sclerosis.

This clonotype was seen repeatedly, ten times or more. The chain links TRBV5-1 to TRBJ2-2, with D hard to call. The V gene lost 1 base and the J gene lost 5 bases, with 18 bases spanning the gap. There are 17 residues in the CDR3. Germline CDR1 reads SGHRS; CDR2 reads YFSETQ. The CDR3 DNA sequence: TGCGCCAGCAGCTTGAGGGTCGGCGGATCCATGACCGGGGAGCTGTTTTTT. This translates into CASSLRVGGSMTGELFF.

This clonotype was detected only a few times. V is TRBV5-1 and J is TRBJ2-5; D is unclear. V shed 0 bases and J shed 2 bases, with 5 bases lying between them. CDR1 is SGHRS and CDR2 is YFSETQ in the germline V gene. The CDR3 has 13 amino acids. CDR3 loop: CASSLVAQETQYF. The CDR3 DNA sequence: TGCGCCAGCAGCTTGGTAGCACAAGAGACCCAGTACTTC.

This clonotype has ten or more counts. The V gene is TRBV3-1, the J gene TRBJ2-7, with D perhaps TRBD2 (6 bases). The CDR3 is 17 residues long. Trimming left V 0 bases short and J 2 bases short, with 17 bases between. CDR1 LGHDT and CDR2 YNNKEL come from the germline V gene (reference sequence). CDR3 nucleotide sequence: TGTGCCAGCAGCCAAGATGTCGTCGGGACTTACGCCTACGAGCAGTACTTC. Its protein is CASSQDVVGTYAYEQYF.

This clonotype was found a few times. This chain connects TRBV7-8 to TRBJ2-1, with 12 positions matching TRBD2. Per germline, CDR1 SGHVS and CDR2 FQNEAQ. V trimming: 4 bases; J trimming: 4 bases; junction bases outside the gene matches: 2. The CDR3 is made up of 15 amino acids. CDR3 DNA sequence: TGTGCCAGCAGCTACGGGACTAGCGGGTACAATGAGCAGTTCTTC. Translated: CASSYGTSGYNEQFF.

As to this clonotype: A much larger clone sits a single nucleotide away, making a read error possible. The chain couples TRBV7-3 to TRBJ2-3; tentatively, D is TRBD1 (5 bases). From germline, CDR1 is SGHTA and CDR2 FQGTGA. The CDR3 spans 14 residues. V was clipped by 5 bases and J by 1 base, with 10 bases between them. The CDR3 region is CASSQPTGTDTQYF. DNA for the CDR3: TGTGCCAGCAGCCAGCCGACAGGCACAGATACGCAGTATTTT.